These 4 T cell receptor beta chains were sequenced from one sample in a study of T cells in Graves' hyperthyroidism and ophthalmopathy. What was amplified from RNA transcripts were TCR beta CDR3 regions. First-round RT-PCR of the TCR CDR3 relied on the HTBI primer set. From the multiplex PCR reads, TCRdb called clonotypes with MiXCR, one entry per CDR3 protein. The table lists about 290,000 distinct CDR3 sequences, approximately 12% of them singletons. The sample taken for sequencing was blood. The receptor source for this set is a woman aged 25 to 45 with Graves' hyperthyroidism that later progressed to Graves' ophthalmopathy.

This clonotype was seen ten or more times. The rearrangement joins TRBV6-2 or TRBV6-3 to TRBJ2-3; D perhaps matches TRBD2 (5 bases). CDR3 length: 13 residues. V was shortened by 8 bases and J by 3 bases, with 12 bases between the two germline ends. In germline, CDR1 is MNHEY, CDR2 SVGEGT. The CDR3, as DNA: TGTGCCAGCCGTGGACGGAGGACAGATACGCAGTATTTT. Residues: CASRGRRTDTQYF.

As regards this clonotype: Germline is not matched at one junction end, which may reflect a read error. The rearrangement links TRBV29-1 to TRBJ2-7, with 9 bases aligning to TRBD2. Germline V lookup: CDR1 SQVTM, CDR2 ANQGSEA. The CDR3 runs to 13 residues. This CDR3 is CSVVASGNYKQYF. The CDR3, as DNA: TGCAGCGTTGTGGCTAGCGGGAACTACAAGCAGTACTTC.

This clonotype was counted at least ten times. The chain couples TRBV6-2 or TRBV6-3 to TRBJ2-7, with no clear D. The germline gives CDR1 MNHEY, CDR2 SVGEGT. CDR3 length equals 13 residues. V was pared by 4 bases and J by 3 bases, with 10 bases between. CDR3 DNA: TGTGCCAGCAGTTCGGTTGGCATCTACGAGCAGTACTTC. Protein product: CASSSVGIYEQYF.

This clonotype was seen many times. This chain connects TRBV6-1 to TRBJ2-5; 9 nucleotides agree with TRBD1. V was clipped by 5 bases and J by 5 bases; unmatched bases: 12. Germline V gene data show CDR1 as MNHNS and CDR2 as SASEGT. This CDR3 is built from 16 residues. The CDR3 DNA reads as TGTGCCAGCAGTTTCCTACAGGGGGCTAGGCAGGAGACCCAGTACTTC. Protein product: CASSFLQGARQETQYF.